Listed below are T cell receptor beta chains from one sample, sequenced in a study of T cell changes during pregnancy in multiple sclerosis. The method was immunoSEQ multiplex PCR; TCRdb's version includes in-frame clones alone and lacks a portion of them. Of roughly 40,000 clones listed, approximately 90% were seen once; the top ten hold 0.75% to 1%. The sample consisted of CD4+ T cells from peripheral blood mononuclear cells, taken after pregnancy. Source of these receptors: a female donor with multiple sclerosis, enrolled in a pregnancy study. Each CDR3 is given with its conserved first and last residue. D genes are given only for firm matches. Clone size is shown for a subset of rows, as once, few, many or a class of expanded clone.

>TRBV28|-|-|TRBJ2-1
CASSLSLDSYNEQFF
TGTGCCAGCAGTTTATCTCTGGACAGCTACAATGAGCAGTTCTTC
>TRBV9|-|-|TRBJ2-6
CASSPRQYPGANVLTF
TGTGCCAGCAGCCCCAGACAGTACCCTGGGGCCAACGTCCTGACTTTC
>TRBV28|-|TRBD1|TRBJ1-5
CASRDSGTGAWSNQPQHF
TGTGCCAGTAGAGACTCCGGGACAGGGGCGTGGAGCAATCAGCCCCAGCATTTT
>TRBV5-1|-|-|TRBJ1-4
CASSLAGSNEKLFF
TGCGCCAGCAGCTTGGCCGGGTCTAATGAAAAACTGTTTTTT
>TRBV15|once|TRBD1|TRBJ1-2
CATSRGWQGAAYGYTF
TGTGCCACCAGCAGAGGCTGGCAGGGGGCGGCCTATGGCTACACCTTC
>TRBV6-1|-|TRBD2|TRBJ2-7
CATSFRASGYEQYF
TGTGCCACTTCCTTCCGGGCTAGCGGCTACGAGCAGTACTTC
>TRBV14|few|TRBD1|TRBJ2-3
CASSPLGTGLADTQYF
TGTGCCAGCAGCCCCCTTGGGACAGGGTTGGCAGATACGCAGTATTTT
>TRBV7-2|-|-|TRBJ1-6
CAGSLGLRRSGSPLHF
TGTGCCGGCAGCTTAGGGTTGAGGAGGTCGGGATCACCCCTCCACTTT
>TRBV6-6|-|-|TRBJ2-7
CASTPRGERSYEQYF
TGTGCCAGCACCCCCAGGGGGGAAAGGTCCTACGAGCAGTACTTC
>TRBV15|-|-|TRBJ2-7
CATSRGGGQAPLVYF
TGTGCCACCAGCAGAGGGGGGGGACAGGCGCCCTTGGTGTACTTC
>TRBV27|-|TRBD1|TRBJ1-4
CASSPGQSINEKLFF
TGTGCCAGCAGTCCGGGACAGAGTATTAATGAAAAACTGTTTTTT
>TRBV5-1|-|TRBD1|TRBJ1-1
CASSWTGITEAFF
TGCGCCAGCAGCTGGACAGGGATAACTGAAGCTTTCTTT
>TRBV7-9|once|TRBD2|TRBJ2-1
CASSPPRGGSYNEQFF
TGTGCCAGCAGCCCCCCCCGGGGGGGCTCCTACAATGAGCAGTTCTTC
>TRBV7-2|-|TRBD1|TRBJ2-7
CASSLESYRGFYEQYF
TGTGCCAGCAGCTTAGAGAGCTACAGGGGTTTCTACGAGCAGTACTTC
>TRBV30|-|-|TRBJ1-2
CAWTGAIYGYTF
TGTGCCTGGACAGGGGCAATATATGGCTACACCTTC
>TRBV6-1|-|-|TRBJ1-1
CASSEDRPFRRAF
TGTGCCAGCAGTGAAGACCGACCTTTCCGCAGGGCGTTT
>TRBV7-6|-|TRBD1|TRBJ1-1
CASSPRDRFMNTEAFF
TGTGCCAGCAGCCCTAGGGACAGATTCATGAACACTGAAGCTTTCTTT
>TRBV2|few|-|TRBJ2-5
CASSVQGRDGAQYF
TGTGCCAGCAGTGTACAGGGGCGGGATGGGGCCCAGTACTTC
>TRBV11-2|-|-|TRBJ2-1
CASSLGAGSYNEQFF
TGTGCCAGCAGCTTAGGGGCGGGTTCCTACAATGAGCAGTTCTTC
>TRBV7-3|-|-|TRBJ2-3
CASSPGGGPTITDTQYF
TGTGCCAGCAGCCCCGGAGGAGGGCCCACAATCACAGATACGCAGTATTTT
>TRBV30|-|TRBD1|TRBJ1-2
CAWSEGAGGYTF
TGTGCCTGGAGTGAGGGGGCTGGAGGCTACACCTTC
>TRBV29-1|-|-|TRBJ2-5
CSVGLLAGETQYF
TGCAGCGTTGGCCTACTAGCTGGCGAGACCCAGTACTTC
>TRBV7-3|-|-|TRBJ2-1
CASSNQGARGNEQFF
TGTGCCAGCAGCAATCAGGGGGCGCGGGGGAATGAGCAGTTCTTC
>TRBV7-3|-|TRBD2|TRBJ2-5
CASSLSGGARETQYF
TGTGCCAGCAGCTTAAGCGGGGGGGCACGGGAGACCCAGTACTTC
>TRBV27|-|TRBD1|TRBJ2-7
CASSLEGGSEQYF
TGTGCCAGCAGTTTAGAAGGGGGCTCCGAGCAGTACTTC
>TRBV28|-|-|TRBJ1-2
CASNRVGYGYTF
TGTGCCAGCAACAGGGTCGGCTATGGCTACACCTTC
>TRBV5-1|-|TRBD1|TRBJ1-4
CASSLGQGDEKLFF
TGCGCCAGCAGCTTAGGACAGGGGGATGAAAAACTGTTTTTT
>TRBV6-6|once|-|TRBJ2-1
CASRGPGYNEQFF
TGTGCCAGCAGGGGCCCAGGTTACAATGAGCAGTTCTTC
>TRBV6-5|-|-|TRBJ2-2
CASSSGLLNTGELFF
TGTGCCAGCAGTTCAGGACTCCTGAACACCGGGGAGCTGTTTTTT
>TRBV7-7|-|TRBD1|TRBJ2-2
CASSRTGTGEAGELFF
TGTGCTAGCAGCCGGACCGGGACAGGGGAAGCCGGGGAGCTGTTTTTT
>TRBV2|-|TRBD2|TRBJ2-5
CASSPRLASEETQYF
TGTGCCAGCAGCCCCCGACTAGCGTCAGAAGAGACCCAGTACTTC
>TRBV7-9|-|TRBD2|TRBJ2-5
CASSPWLAGEETQYF
TGTGCCAGCAGCCCCTGGTTAGCGGGGGAAGAGACCCAGTACTTC
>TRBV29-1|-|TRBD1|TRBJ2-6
CSVRGGDRVSGANVLTF
TGCAGCGTGAGGGGGGGGGACAGGGTTTCTGGGGCCAACGTCCTGACTTTC
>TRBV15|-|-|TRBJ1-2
CATRQGTHEDYGYTF
TGTGCCACCAGGCAGGGGACACATGAAGACTATGGCTACACCTTC
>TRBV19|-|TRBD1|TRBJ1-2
CASSPRDRAFFFYGYTF
TGTGCCAGTAGCCCCCGGGACAGGGCTTTTTTCTTCTATGGCTACACCTTC
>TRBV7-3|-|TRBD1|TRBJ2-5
CASSPTGLQETQYF
TGTGCCAGCAGCCCGACAGGGCTTCAAGAGACCCAGTACTTC